This T cell receptor (beta chain) emerged from a study of T cell responses to AZD1222 COVID-19 vaccine. General observations from the study: The donors showed a predominance of white British ancestry and of females, with possible underestimation of clonal diversity. Nearly half of spike-specific TCRs reportedly target unmutated variant regions. Recipients of AZD1222 seropositive at baseline numbered only 5 to 7.

Libraries were prepared by immunoSEQ multiplex PCR; TCRdb keeps only in-frame clonotypes and omits some of them. Of about 150,000 clones listed, about 92% are singletons. V gave up 6 bases and J gave up 10 bases, with 13 bases separating them. This CDR3 has 12 residues. Turning to this clone: What it binds is not known.

The V call is TRBV12-3 or TRBV12-4, the J call TRBJ2-1; tentatively, D is TRBD1 or TRBD2 (5 bases each). The sequences come from peripheral blood, collected 28 days after the second AZD1222 dose. The source is an adult who received the AZD1222 COVID-19 vaccine. The CDR3 loop reads CASSWDGDEQFF. The CDR3 coding sequence is TGTGCCAGCAGCTGGGACGGAGACGAGCAGTTCTTC.